This TCR beta chain was profiled in a study of post-analysis software for immune sequencing data. Unique molecular identifiers had been added to the TCR beta cDNA libraries. MiXCR, run by TCRdb on the PCR reads, gives a single entry per CDR3 protein. The table shows 400,000 to 500,000 distinct CDR3 sequences, with about 39% occurring only once. The CDR3 runs to 16 residues. Trimming left V 0 bases short and J 0 bases short, with 12 bases between. The germline V gene has CDR1 MGHRA and CDR2 YSYEKL. This clonotype showed up many times. Its cognate antigen is unknown. General study points: Higher frequency in patients than in controls was seen for about five TRBV segments, with TRBV5-6, TRBV5-1 and TRBV20-1 among them.

The source of this sequence is a girl aged 2-10 years with multiple sclerosis. This chain links TRBV4-1 with TRBJ2-7; no clear D gene. The sample was blood. The CDR3 reads CASSQDGIKSSYEQYF. The CDR3, as DNA: TGCGCCAGCAGCCAAGATGGAATCAAGAGCTCCTACGAGCAGTACTTC.